This T cell receptor beta chain emerged from a study of monozygotic twins with inflammatory bowel disease. Each TCR library consumed about 3,700 ng of total RNA. Two rounds of nested PCR, of roughly 15 and 9 cycles, were run on TCRalpha and TCRbeta cDNA. One entry per CDR3 protein, without DNA, is what TCRdb gives after re-calling the 5' RACE reads. Its clone listing holds over 350,000 distinct CDR3 sequences. On this clonotype itself: Its antigen is as yet unknown.

Study-level points and caveats: The study supported no single strong signal or clonotype linked to IBD.

The V gene's germline CDR1 is DFQATT and CDR2 SNEGSKA (reference sequence). The CDR3 consists of 15 residues. Donors gave 2.5 ml of blood apiece. The V gene is TRBV20-1, the J gene TRBJ2-2; the TCRdb call, TRBD1, lacks DNA for checking. This receptor was identified in a human donor with ulcerative colitis or Crohn's disease, or a healthy co-twin of an affected twin (not recorded which). Sequenced: blood. The CDR3 is CSARVTGGKIGELFF.